This entry features one T cell receptor (beta chain) sequence. Antigen specificity is unknown. This CDR3 is 13 amino acids long. Germline V gene data show CDR1 as MDHEN and CDR2 as SYDVKM. V was cut by 8 bases and J by 4 bases, with 15 bases left in between. This sample was included in a study of cytomegalovirus exposure and HLA in healthy donors. Study-wide results and limits: The investigators catalogued 150 to 200 TCR beta chains as cytomegalovirus-associated. An analysis that was carried out later associated 17,000 or so TCR beta sequences with HLA alleles at 0.05 false discovery rate.

Primers for the PCR totalled 60 Vbeta and 13 Jbeta. The protocol was immunoSEQ multiplex PCR, while the TCRdb copy is restricted to in-frame clones and leaves out a portion. Among 250,000 to 350,000 clones listed, 80% were seen once. Sample: PBMCs. This clonotype was obtained from a girl under 10 years old in good health and CMV-seronegative. V usage is TRBV28 and J usage is TRBJ2-7, with D maybe TRBD1 (5 bases). Here the CDR3 DNA reads TGTGCCAGCGGGATCAGGGCTCCGTACGAGCAGTACTTC. Protein: CASGIRAPYEQYF.